Described below is a single T cell receptor beta chain sequence and its context. No antigen is known for it. Base qualities are not recorded, but no much larger clone differs from it by a single base. This record comes from a study of T cells in narcolepsy (dated by TCRdb to 2017 to 2018). Looking at the study overall: Patients with narcolepsy type 1 or type 2 (NT1, NT2) were enrolled in the study together with healthy control donors. Autoreactive T cells targeting hypocretin neuron self-antigens (hypocretin, TRIB2) were sought in narcolepsy patients, and TCR Vbeta sequencing was used to track clonotypes in blood and CSF. Results and caveats for the whole study, not just this receptor: According to the report, autoreactive clonotypes were detected serially in the blood of the same patients and of different patients, but not in healthy controls. Plots that compared CSF and blood CD4+ T cell clonotypes from the same patient highlighted HCRT-specific and TRIB2-specific autoreactive clonotypes.

Memory CD8+ T cells were sorted ex vivo from patient blood for TCR Vbeta sequencing and comparison with CSF CD8+ T cells. The library was obtained by the immunoSEQ multiplex PCR assay. Sourced from immuneACCESS, this table was stored by TCRdb with only in-frame sequences that have V and J called. A share of the clones is absent; for the studies checked, an unresolved V gene accounts for under half, and the remainder has no known explanation. Across this sample there are some 17,000 clones, with roughly two thirds seen only once. The ten most abundant clones make up 13% to 15% of the sample. Measured from the cysteine to the phenylalanine, the CDR3 is 16 residues long. The retained sequence is limited to the CDR3, 48 bases, with the frame set at the first base. From the germline V gene, CDR1 is ENHRY and CDR2 is SYGVKD. The V and J ends are trimmed by 0 bases and 0 bases, leaving 11 bases between them.

The clonotype originates from a human donor with narcolepsy. Sample: CD45RA- memory CD8+ T cells from PBMCs. What the cell subset or site label conveys for this sample: memory T cells sorted ex vivo from peripheral blood. The rearrangement joined TRBV10-3 to TRBJ1-1, with TRBD1 perhaps the D gene, on 5 matching bases. CDR3 reads: CAISESGGPVNTEAFF. In nucleotide form, the sequence is TGTGCCATCAGTGAGTCGGGGGGACCGGTGAACACTGAAGCTTTCTTT.